These T cell receptor beta chains were read from a single sample in a study of T-cell reconstitution after alpha-beta-depleted transplantation in children. TCRdb ran MiXCR on the PCR reads and lists one entry per CDR3 protein. The top ten clones hold roughly 2.5% of a sample with around 250,000 distinct CDR3 sequences, about a quarter of them seen once. The material sequenced was PBMCs, taken before TCRalphabeta/CD19-depleted stem cell transplant. The receptor set was obtained from a girl aged 2-9 years with Fanconi anemia, due to receive a stem cell transplant. Both conserved end residues are part of each CDR3. The D gene is left open where the match is weak. Where a row states a size, it is once, few, many or the class of an expanded clone; other rows omit it.

many	TRBV28	.	TRBJ2-1	TGTGCCAGCACCTACTACAATGAGCAGTTCTTC	CASTYYNEQFF
few	TRBV2	TRBD1	TRBJ2-1	TGTGCCAGCAGTCGAATTTCGACAGGGAATGAGCAGTTCTTC	CASSRISTGNEQFF
many	TRBV27	.	TRBJ1-2	TGTGCCAGCAGCCCGGGGTCGGGGGGCTACACCTTC	CASSPGSGGYTF
few	TRBV12-3/TRBV12-4	.	TRBJ2-7	TGTGCCAGCAGTTTCACTAGCTTAGGCTACGAGCAGTACTTC	CASSFTSLGYEQYF
.	TRBV2	TRBD1	TRBJ1-1	TGTGCCAGCGGGGGACAGGGGGCTAGGAACACTGAAGCTTTCTTT	CASGGQGARNTEAFF
.	TRBV20-1	TRBD2	TRBJ2-5	TGCAGTGCTACATCAGCGGGGCTACAAGAGACCCAGTACTTC	CSATSAGLQETQYF
many	TRBV18	.	TRBJ2-7	TGTGCCAGCTCACCTGGGACGTCGCCCGGCGAGCAGTACTTC	CASSPGTSPGEQYF
many	TRBV29-1	.	TRBJ2-1	TGCAGCGTTGAAGTCCGCGGGACTCCGCAGTTCTTC	CSVEVRGTPQFF
few	TRBV11-3	.	TRBJ2-1	TGTGCCAGCAGCTTAGGGACTAGGGGGGGAGGTGAGCAGTTCTTC	CASSLGTRGGGEQFF
few	TRBV18	.	TRBJ2-1	TGTGCCAGCTCACCGTCGTGGCAGGACAATGAGCAGTTCTTC	CASSPSWQDNEQFF
.	TRBV28	.	TRBJ2-1	TGTGCCAGCAAGGGGCCCGGATTAAATGAGCAGTTCTTC	CASKGPGLNEQFF
.	TRBV5-4	.	TRBJ2-3	TGTGCCAGCAGCTTGGGCCCCATCCAGGGAGATACGCAGTATTTT	CASSLGPIQGDTQYF
few	TRBV24-1	.	TRBJ2-3	TGTGCCACCAGTGTTGCAGATACGCAGTATTTT	CATSVADTQYF
.	TRBV20-1	TRBD2	TRBJ2-7	TGCAGTGCTAGAGATCTAGCTAGCGGGATCCACGAGCAGTACTTC	CSARDLASGIHEQYF
many	TRBV20-1	.	TRBJ2-1	TGCAGTGCCCGCAGGGCCACTAGCCTTAATGAGCAGTTCTTC	CSARRATSLNEQFF
.	TRBV5-1	.	TRBJ2-1	TGCGCCAGCAGTCCCGATGGAGGGGGCGATTACAATGAGCAGTTCTTC	CASSPDGGGDYNEQFF
.	TRBV6-1	TRBD1	TRBJ2-5	TGTGCCAGCAGGTCCGGGACAGCGATACAAGAGACCCAGTACTTC	CASRSGTAIQETQYF
many	TRBV29-1	.	TRBJ1-2	TGCAGCGTTGTAGACAGTCTGGGGGCGAGCTATGGCTACACCTTC	CSVVDSLGASYGYTF
few	TRBV25-1	.	TRBJ1-5	TGTGCCAGCGGTTCAGAATATAGCAATCAGCCCCAGCATTTT	CASGSEYSNQPQHF
many	TRBV20-1	TRBD2	TRBJ2-3	TGCAGTGCTAGAGGTAGCGGGAGGCCAGATACGCAGTATTTT	CSARGSGRPDTQYF
.	TRBV12-3/TRBV12-4	TRBD2	TRBJ2-1	TGTGCCAGCAGTCTACCGACTAGCGATCCCTACAATGAGCAGTTCTTC	CASSLPTSDPYNEQFF
many	TRBV20-1	TRBD2	TRBJ2-7	TGCAGTGCTAGTGACAATAGCGGGAGCCGGCATTTC	CSASDNSGSRHF